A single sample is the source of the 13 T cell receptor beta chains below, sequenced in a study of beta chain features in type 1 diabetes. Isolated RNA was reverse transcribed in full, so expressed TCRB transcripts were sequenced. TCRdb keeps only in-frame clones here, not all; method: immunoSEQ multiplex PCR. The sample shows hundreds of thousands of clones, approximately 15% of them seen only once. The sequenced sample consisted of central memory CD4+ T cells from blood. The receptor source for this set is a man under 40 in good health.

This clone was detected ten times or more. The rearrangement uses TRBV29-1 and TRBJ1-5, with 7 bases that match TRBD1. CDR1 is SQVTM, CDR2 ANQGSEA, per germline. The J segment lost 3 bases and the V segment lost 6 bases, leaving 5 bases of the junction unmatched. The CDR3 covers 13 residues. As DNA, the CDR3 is TGCAGCGTCTCGGGACAGTTCAATCAGCCCCAGCATTTT. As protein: CSVSGQFNQPQHF. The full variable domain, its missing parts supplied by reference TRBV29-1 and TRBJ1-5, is SAVISQKPSRDICQRGTSLTIQCQVDSQVTMMFWYRQQPGQSLTLIATANQGSEATYESGFVIDKFPISRPNLTFSTLTVSNMSPEDSSIYLCSVSGQFNQPQHFGDGTRLSIL.

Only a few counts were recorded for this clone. This chain's CDR3 is CASSNTGTAKGEQFF. The CDR3 nucleotides read TGTGCCAGCAGTAATACCGGGACAGCGAAGGGTGAGCAGTTCTTC. The rearrangement links TRBV7-8 to TRBJ2-1; 7 bases match TRBD1. Germline CDR1 SGHVS, CDR2 FQNEAQ. This CDR3 region has 15 residues. Unmatched junction bases numbered 14, after V lost 6 bases and J lost 9 bases.

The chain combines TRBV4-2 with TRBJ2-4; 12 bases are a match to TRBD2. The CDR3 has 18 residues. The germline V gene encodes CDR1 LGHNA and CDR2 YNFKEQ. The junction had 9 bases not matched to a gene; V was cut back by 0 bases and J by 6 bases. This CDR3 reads CASSQEPSTSGGLNIQYF. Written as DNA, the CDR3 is TGTGCCAGCAGCCAAGAGCCCTCGACTAGCGGGGGACTAAACATTCAGTACTTC.

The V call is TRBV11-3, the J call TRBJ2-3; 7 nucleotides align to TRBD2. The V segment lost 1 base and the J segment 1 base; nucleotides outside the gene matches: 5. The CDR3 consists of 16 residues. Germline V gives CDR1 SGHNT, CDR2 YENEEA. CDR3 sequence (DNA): TGTGCCAGCAGCTTAGGTCAGCGGGGCGGCACAGATACGCAGTATTTT. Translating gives CASSLGQRGGTDTQYF.

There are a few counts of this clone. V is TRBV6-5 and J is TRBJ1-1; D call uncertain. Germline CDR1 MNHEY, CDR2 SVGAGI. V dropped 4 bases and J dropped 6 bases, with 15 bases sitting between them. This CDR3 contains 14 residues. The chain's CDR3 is CASSLIGSAPEAFF. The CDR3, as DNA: TGTGCCAGCAGTTTAATCGGCTCTGCCCCTGAAGCTTTCTTT.

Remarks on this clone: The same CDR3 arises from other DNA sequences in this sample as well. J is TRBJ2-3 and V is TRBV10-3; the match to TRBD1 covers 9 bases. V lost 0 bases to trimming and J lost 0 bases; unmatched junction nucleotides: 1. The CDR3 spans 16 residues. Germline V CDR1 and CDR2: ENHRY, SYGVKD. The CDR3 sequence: CAISESGQGSTDTQYF. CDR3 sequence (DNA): TGTGCCATCAGTGAGTCTGGACAGGGGAGCACAGATACGCAGTATTTT.

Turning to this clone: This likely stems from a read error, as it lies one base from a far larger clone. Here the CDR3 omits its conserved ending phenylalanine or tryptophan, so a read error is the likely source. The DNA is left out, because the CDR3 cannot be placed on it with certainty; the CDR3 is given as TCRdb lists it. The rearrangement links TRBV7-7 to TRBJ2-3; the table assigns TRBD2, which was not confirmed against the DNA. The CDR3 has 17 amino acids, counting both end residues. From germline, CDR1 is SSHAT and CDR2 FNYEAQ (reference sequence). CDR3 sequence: CASSRGSSGGAKETQYL.

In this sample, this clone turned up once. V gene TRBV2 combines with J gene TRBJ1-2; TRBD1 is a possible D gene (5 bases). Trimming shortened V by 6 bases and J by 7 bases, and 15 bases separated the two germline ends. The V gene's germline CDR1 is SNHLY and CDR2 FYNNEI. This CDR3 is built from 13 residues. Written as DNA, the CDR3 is TGTGCCAGCAGGGGGACTCACGGTTCTGGCTACACCTTC. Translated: CASRGTHGSGYTF. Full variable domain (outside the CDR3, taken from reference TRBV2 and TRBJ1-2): EPEVTQTPSHQVTQMGQEVILRCVPISNHLYFYWYRQILGQKVEFLVSFYNNEISEKSEIFDDQFSVERPDGSNFTLKIRSTKLEDSAMYFCASRGTHGSGYTFGSGTRLTVV.

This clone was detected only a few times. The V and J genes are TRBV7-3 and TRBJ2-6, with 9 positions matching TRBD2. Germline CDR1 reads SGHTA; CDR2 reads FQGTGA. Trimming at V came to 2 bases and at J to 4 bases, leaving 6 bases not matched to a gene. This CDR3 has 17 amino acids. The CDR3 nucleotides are TGTGCCAGCAGCTTATCCGCGGGAGGGACGGGGGCCAACGTCCTGACTTTC. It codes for CASSLSAGGTGANVLTF. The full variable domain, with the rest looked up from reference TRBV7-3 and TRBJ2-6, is GAGVSQTPSNKVTEKGKYVELRCDPISGHTALYWYRQSLGQGPEFLIYFQGTGAADDSGLPNDRFFAVRPEGSVSTLKIQRTERGDSAVYLCASSLSAGGTGANVLTFGAGSRLTVL.

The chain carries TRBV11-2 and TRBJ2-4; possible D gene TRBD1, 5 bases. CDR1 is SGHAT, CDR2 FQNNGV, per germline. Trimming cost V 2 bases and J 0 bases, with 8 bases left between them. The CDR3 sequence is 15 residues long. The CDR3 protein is CASSLLGVAKNIQYF. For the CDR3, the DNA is TGTGCCAGCAGCTTATTAGGGGTAGCCAAAAACATTCAGTACTTC. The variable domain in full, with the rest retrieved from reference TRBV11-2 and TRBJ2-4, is EAGVAQSPRYKIIEKRQSVAFWCNPISGHATLYWYQQILGQGPKLLIQFQNNGVVDDSQLPKDRFSAERLKGVDSTLKIQPAKLEDSAVYLCASSLLGVAKNIQYFGAGTRLSVL.

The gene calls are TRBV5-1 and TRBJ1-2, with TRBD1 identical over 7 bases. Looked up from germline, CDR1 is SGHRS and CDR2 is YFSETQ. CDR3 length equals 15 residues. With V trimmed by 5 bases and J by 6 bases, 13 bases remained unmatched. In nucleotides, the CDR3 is TGCGCCAGCAGTTCCAACCTTGACAGGGCGGATGGCTACACCTTC. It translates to CASSSNLDRADGYTF.

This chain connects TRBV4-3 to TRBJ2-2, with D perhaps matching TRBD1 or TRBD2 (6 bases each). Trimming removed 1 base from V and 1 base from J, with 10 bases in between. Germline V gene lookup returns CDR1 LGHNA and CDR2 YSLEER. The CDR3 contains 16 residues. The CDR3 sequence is CASSQGGAGNTGELFF. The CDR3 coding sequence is TGCGCCAGCAGCCAAGGGGGGGCAGGGAACACCGGGGAGCTGTTTTTT.

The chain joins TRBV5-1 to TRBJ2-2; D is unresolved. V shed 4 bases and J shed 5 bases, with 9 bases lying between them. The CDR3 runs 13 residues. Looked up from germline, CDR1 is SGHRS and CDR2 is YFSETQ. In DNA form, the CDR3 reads TGCGCCAGCAGCGAATCCACTACCGGGGAGCTGTTTTTT. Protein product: CASSESTTGELFF.